This T cell receptor beta chain was captured in a study of patients and donors after allogeneic stem cell transplantation. Germline CDR1 and CDR2: SEHNR and FQNEAQ (reference sequence). After removal of 5 bases from V and 5 bases from J, the junction contained 10 bases not matched to a gene. This CDR3 contains 15 residues. TCRdb redid the calling of the RT-PCR reads with MiXCR, one entry per CDR3 protein. The table has 15,000 to 20,000 distinct CDR3 sequences, around 5.3% seen once; the top ten hold 35% to 45%. This clonotype has a count of ten or more. This TCR derives from a human donor who was either an allogeneic HSCT recipient or a stem cell or donor lymphocyte infusion donor (not recorded which). It is not recorded whose cells these are; they may come from a transplant donor. The sequenced sample was blood, either unsorted or a sorted T cell fraction (not recorded which). The chain joins TRBV7-9 to TRBJ2-5; 8 positions agree with TRBD1. In DNA, the CDR3 is TGTGCCAGCAGCGAATCGACAGGGGCCGCGGAGACCCAGTACTTC. It codes for CASSESTGAAETQYF.